This T cell receptor (beta chain) is drawn from a study of cytomegalovirus exposure and HLA in healthy donors. To note about this clone: Antigen: not known.

The V and J ends lost 7 bases and 4 bases respectively, with 11 bases between them. In germline, CDR1 is MNHEY, CDR2 SVGAGI. The CDR3 contains 13 residues. Assay: immunoSEQ multiplex PCR; the TCRdb copy retains only in-frame clones and omits some. Altogether 140,000 to 150,000 clones are present, approximately 89% being singletons, with the ten largest covering 0.55% to 0.8%. Findings of the study overall: Reports indicated that the classifier achieved high specificity and sensitivity in diagnosing cytomegalovirus status. The study designated roughly 150 TCR beta chains cytomegalovirus-associated. A few CMV-associated chains proved CMV antigen-specific in vitro.

This chain links TRBV6-5 with TRBJ1-5; TRBD1 is a possible D gene (5 bases). This TCR came from a young man in good health and CMV-seronegative. Material: PBMCs. The CDR3: CASKGGTNQPQHF. The CDR3 DNA is TGTGCCAGCAAGGGAGGGACGAATCAGCCCCAGCATTTT.